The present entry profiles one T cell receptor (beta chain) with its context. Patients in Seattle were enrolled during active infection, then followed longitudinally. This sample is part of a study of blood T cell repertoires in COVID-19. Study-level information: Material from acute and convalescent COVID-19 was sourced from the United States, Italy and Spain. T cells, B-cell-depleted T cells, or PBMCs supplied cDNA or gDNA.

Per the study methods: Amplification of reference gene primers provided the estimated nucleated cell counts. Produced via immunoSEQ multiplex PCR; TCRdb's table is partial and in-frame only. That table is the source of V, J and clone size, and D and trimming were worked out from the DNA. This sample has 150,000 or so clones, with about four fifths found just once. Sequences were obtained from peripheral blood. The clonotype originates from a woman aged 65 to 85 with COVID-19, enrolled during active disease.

The CDR3 loop reads CASSLVRPGANTGELFF. CDR3 coding DNA: TGTGCCAGCAGCTTAGTAAGGCCAGGGGCGAACACCGGGGAGCTGTTTTTT. This chain connects TRBV7-8 to TRBJ2-2; D is perhaps TRBD1 (6 bases). The CDR3 loop spans 17 amino acids. The ends were cut back, 1 base at V and 0 bases at J, with 12 bases in the middle. Germline values: CDR1 SGHVS, CDR2 FQNEAQ.